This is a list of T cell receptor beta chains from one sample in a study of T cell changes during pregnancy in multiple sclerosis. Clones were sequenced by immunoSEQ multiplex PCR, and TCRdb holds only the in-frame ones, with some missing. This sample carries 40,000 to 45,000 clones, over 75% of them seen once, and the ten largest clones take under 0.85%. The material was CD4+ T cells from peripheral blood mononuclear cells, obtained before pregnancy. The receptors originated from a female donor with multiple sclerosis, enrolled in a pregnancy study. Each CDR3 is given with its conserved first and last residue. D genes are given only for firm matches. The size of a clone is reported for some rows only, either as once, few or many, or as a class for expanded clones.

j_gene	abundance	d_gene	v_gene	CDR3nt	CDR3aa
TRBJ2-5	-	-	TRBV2	TGTGCCAGCAGGGAGTTTCTGACAGAACAAGAGACCCAGTACTTC	CASREFLTEQETQYF
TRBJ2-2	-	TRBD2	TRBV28	TGTGCCAGCAGCCCCTTCCGGGAGCTACTAGCGGGAGCCTCTGGGGAGCTGTTTTTT	CASSPFRELLAGASGELFF
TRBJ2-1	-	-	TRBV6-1	TGTGCCAGCAGTTATCAGGGTAATGAGCAGTTCTTC	CASSYQGNEQFF
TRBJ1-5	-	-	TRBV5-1	TGCGCCAGCCGACGTACCACAGGTCCGAATCAGCCCCAGCATTTT	CASRRTTGPNQPQHF
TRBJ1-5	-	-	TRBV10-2	TGCGCCAGCACCAGAGGTGGAGGGATCGAGCCCCAGCATTTT	CASTRGGGIEPQHF
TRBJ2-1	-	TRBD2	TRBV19	TGTGCCAGTAGTTTCACCGGGACTAGCGGGATTGAGCAGTTCTTC	CASSFTGTSGIEQFF
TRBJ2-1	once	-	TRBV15	TGTGCCACCAGCAGAGAATTGAGCGCCTACAATGAGCAGTTCTTC	CATSRELSAYNEQFF
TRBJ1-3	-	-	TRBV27	TGTGCCAGCAGTTTAGCCGGGACACATGGAAACACCATATATTTT	CASSLAGTHGNTIYF
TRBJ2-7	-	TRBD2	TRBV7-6	TGTGCCAGCAGCTTAACCATTCCAAGCGGGAGTCTATACGAGCAGTACTTC	CASSLTIPSGSLYEQYF
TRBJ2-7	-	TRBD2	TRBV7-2	TGTGCCAGCAGCCTTAGCGGGAGCTCTTCCTACGAGCAGTACTTC	CASSLSGSSSYEQYF
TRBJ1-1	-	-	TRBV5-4	TGTGCCAGCAGCTTGTCCGCTAAGATGAACACTGAAGCTTTCTTT	CASSLSAKMNTEAFF
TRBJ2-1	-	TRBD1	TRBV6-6	TGTGCCAGCAGGGCCGGGACAGCCTACAATGAGCAGTTCTTC	CASRAGTAYNEQFF
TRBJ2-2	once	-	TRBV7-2	TGTGCCAGCAGCTCAAACACCGGGGAGCTGTTTTTT	CASSSNTGELFF
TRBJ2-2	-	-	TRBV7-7	TGTGCCAGCAGCTTAGGAGGTCCACTGTCGAACACCGGGGAGCTGTTTTTT	CASSLGGPLSNTGELFF
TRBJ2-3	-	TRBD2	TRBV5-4	TGTGCCAGCAGCCTGTGGACTAGCGGGGGGGTGGATACGCAGTATTTT	CASSLWTSGGVDTQYF
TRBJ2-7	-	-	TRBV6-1	TGTGCCAGCAGTGCGGGACTTTATACCTACGAGCAGTACTTC	CASSAGLYTYEQYF
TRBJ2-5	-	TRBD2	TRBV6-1	TGTGCCTGCAATTCCCCGGGGGGGGCCCAAGAGACCCAGTACTTC	CACNSPGGAQETQYF
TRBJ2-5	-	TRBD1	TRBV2	TGTGCCAGCCCCCGAGACAGGGGGGTTAGGGAGACCCAGTACTTC	CASPRDRGVRETQYF
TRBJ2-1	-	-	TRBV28	TGTGCCAGCAGTAGTGGACAGTACAATGAGCAGTTCTTC	CASSSGQYNEQFF
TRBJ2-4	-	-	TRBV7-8	TGTGCCAGCAGCTTAGATAGAGCCAAAAACATTCAGTACTTC	CASSLDRAKNIQYF
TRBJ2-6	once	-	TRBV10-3	TGTGCCACAAACCCCCAACAGGGTATAGGCTCTGGGGCCAACGTCCTGACTTTC	CATNPQQGIGSGANVLTF
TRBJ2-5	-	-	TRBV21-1	TGTGCCAGCAGCAAAGGCTCGGAGCGGGGAATTAACCAAGAGACCCAGTACTTC	CASSKGSERGINQETQYF
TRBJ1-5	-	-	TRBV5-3	TGTGCCAGAAGCTTTATATTTAGAGGGACTAATTCAGGGGAGAATCAGCCCCAGCATTTT	CARSFIFRGTNSGENQPQHF
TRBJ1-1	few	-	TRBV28	TGTGCCAGCACCTTAACAGGGATGATGAACACTGAAGCTTTCTTT	CASTLTGMMNTEAFF
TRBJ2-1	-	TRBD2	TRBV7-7	TGTGCCAGCAGCAAAGGACTAGCGGGGCCGAGCGATGAGCAGTTCTTC	CASSKGLAGPSDEQFF
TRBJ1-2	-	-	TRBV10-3	TGTGCCATAAATAACAGGGAATCAAGAGGCTACACCTTC	CAINNRESRGYTF
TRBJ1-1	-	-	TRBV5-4	TGTGCCAGCCGGACGCCGGGAGAGGGGAGAGGCGGGACTGAAGCTTTCTTT	CASRTPGEGRGGTEAFF
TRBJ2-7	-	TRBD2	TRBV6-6	TGTGCCAGCAGTTACGGCGGGAGAAGGGAGCAGTACTTC	CASSYGGRREQYF
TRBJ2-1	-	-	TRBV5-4	TGTGCCAGCAGCACCGCCGGGCAGCGGACCTACAATGAGCAGTTCTTC	CASSTAGQRTYNEQFF
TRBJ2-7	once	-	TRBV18	TGTGCCAGCTCACCTCTCCGAGACAGGCGCTCCTACGAGCAGTACTTC	CASSPLRDRRSYEQYF
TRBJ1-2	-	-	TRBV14	TGTGCCAGCAGCCGAACAGGGTTAGGCTATGGCTACACCTTC	CASSRTGLGYGYTF
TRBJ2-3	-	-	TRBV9	TGTGCCAGCAGCCCCTCTTGGGGCAGGAGCACAGATACGCAGTATTTT	CASSPSWGRSTDTQYF
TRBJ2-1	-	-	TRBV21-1	TGTGCCAGCAGCAATAAAACTAGCGGGAAGTTTGAGCAGTTCTTC	CASSNKTSGKFEQFF
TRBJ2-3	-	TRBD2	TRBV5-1	TGCGCCAGCAGCTTCCGGGGACTATCCCTCCTGAGCACAGATACGCAGTATTTT	CASSFRGLSLLSTDTQYF
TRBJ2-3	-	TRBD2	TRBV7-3	TGTGCCAGCAGCCCCCGGGGAGGGACTGGGACAGATACGCAGTATTTT	CASSPRGGTGTDTQYF
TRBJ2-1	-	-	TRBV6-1	TGTGCCAGCAGTGAGCCCGAGTCCTACAATGAGCAGTTCTTC	CASSEPESYNEQFF
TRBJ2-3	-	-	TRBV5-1	TGCGCCAGCAGCCCAACTCCTAAACCAGATACGCAGTATTTT	CASSPTPKPDTQYF
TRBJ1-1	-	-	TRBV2	TGTGCCAGCAGTGAGGGGGCAGTAGTCACTGAAGCTTTCTTT	CASSEGAVVTEAFF
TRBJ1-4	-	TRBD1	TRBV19	TGTGCCAGTAGGGATTTTAGACAGGGGAATGAAAAACTGTTTTTT	CASRDFRQGNEKLFF
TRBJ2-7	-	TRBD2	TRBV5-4	TGTGCCAGCAGCTCACTAGGGACTAGCTTGTACGAGCAGTACTTC	CASSSLGTSLYEQYF
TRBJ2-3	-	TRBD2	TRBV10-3	TGTGCCATCAGGTCTAGCGGGGGGGCAGATACGCAGTATTTT	CAIRSSGGADTQYF
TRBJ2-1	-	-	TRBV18	TGTGCCAGCTCACCACGTCTAGCGGAGGGGGGTGAGCAGTTCTTC	CASSPRLAEGGEQFF
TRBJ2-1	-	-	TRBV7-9	TGTGCCAGCAGCTTTTCGAAGAGGGACAATGAGCAGTTCTTC	CASSFSKRDNEQFF
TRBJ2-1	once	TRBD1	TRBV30	TGTGCCTGGAGAACCGGGACAGGAGCATTCTACAATGAGCAGTTCTTC	CAWRTGTGAFYNEQFF
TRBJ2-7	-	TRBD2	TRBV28	TGTGCCAGCAGTGTGCCGGGACTATCCTACGAGCAGTACTTC	CASSVPGLSYEQYF
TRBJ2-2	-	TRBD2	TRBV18	TGTGCCAGCTCACCAAATCGACTAGCGGGAGACACCGGGGAGCTGTTTTTT	CASSPNRLAGDTGELFF
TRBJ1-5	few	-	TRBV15	TGTGCCACCAGCATTCAGGAGGGCAATCAGCCCCAGCATTTT	CATSIQEGNQPQHF
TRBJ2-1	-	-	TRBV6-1	TGTGCCAGCAGTGAAGGACTACCAGGGTTCTTC	CASSEGLPGFF
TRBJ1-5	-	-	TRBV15	TGTGCCACCAGCAGAGACGTACCAGGGCCCCAGCATTTT	CATSRDVPGPQHF
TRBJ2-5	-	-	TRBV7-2	TGTGCCACCAGATCCCGGACAGTACAAGAGACCCAGTACTTC	CATRSRTVQETQYF
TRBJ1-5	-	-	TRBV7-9	TGTGCCGGAGGAGGGCCCGGCGGGAATCAGCCCCAGCATTTT	CAGGGPGGNQPQHF
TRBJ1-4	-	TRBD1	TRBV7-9	TGTGCCAGCAGCCAGACAGGGGTGGGACTGTTTTTT	CASSQTGVGLFF